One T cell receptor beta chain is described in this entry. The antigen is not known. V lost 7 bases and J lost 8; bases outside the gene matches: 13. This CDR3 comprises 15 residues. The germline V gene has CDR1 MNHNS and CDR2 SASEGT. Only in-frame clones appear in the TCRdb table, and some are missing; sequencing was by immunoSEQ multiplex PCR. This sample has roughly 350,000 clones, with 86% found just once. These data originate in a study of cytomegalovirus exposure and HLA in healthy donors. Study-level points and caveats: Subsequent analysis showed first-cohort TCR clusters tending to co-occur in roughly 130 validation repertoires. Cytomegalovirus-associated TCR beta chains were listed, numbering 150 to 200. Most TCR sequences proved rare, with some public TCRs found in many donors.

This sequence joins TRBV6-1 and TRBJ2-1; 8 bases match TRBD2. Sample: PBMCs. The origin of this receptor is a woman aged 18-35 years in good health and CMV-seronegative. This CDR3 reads CASIWAGLDTDEQFF. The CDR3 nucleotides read TGTGCCAGCATCTGGGCGGGACTAGACACAGATGAGCAGTTCTTC.